The 13 T cell receptor beta chains below all came from one sample that was sequenced in a study of T cell responses to AZD1222 COVID-19 vaccine. Generated by immunoSEQ multiplex PCR, the TCRdb table keeps only in-frame clones and is missing some. The sample consists of roughly 120,000 clones, more than 80% of them appearing once. The source material was peripheral blood, sampled 28 days after the second AZD1222 dose. The source of these receptors is an adult who received the AZD1222 COVID-19 vaccine.

The chain is built from TRBV25-1 and TRBJ2-2; 7 nucleotides agree with TRBD1. The V and J ends lost 3 bases and 3 bases, in that order; junction bases with no gene match: 1. CDR1 MGHDK and CDR2 SYGVNS come from the germline V gene. The CDR3 covers 14 residues. CDR3 protein: CASSDRGYTGELFF. DNA for the CDR3: TGTGCCAGCAGTGACAGGGGGTACACCGGGGAGCTGTTTTTT.

V is TRBV3-1 (or the pseudogene TRBV3-2) and J is TRBJ2-3; TRBD2 matches 7 bases. The CDR3 is 17 residues long. The V gene end was trimmed by 0 bases and the J gene end by 10 bases; junction bases not matched to a gene: 16. Germline CDR1 reads LGHDT; CDR2 reads YNNKEL (reference sequence). The CDR3 nucleotides read TGTGCCAGCAGCCAAGATGTTGTAGCGGGTGCTCGAGGATCGCAGTATTTT. Amino acid sequence: CASSQDVVAGARGSQYF.

The rearrangement uses TRBV6-6 and TRBJ2-3, with unresolved D. CDR1 is MNHNY and CDR2 is SVGAGI in the germline V gene (reference sequence). Trimming shortened V by 6 bases and J by 2 bases, and 6 bases separated the two germline ends. The CDR3 totals 12 residues. CDR3 residues: CASSRYTDTQYF. CDR3 coding DNA: TGTGCCAGCAGCCGCTACACAGATACGCAGTATTTT.

This rearrangement joins TRBV6-5 to TRBJ1-1; TRBD1 is a possible D gene (6 bases). Germline loops: CDR1 MNHEY, CDR2 SVGAGI. Trimming cost V 0 bases and J 5 bases, with 13 bases left between them. The CDR3 length is 15 residues. In nucleotides, the CDR3 is TGTGCCAGCAGTTACTCGATGAGGGGGTGGACTGAAGCTTTCTTT. Translated: CASSYSMRGWTEAFF.

The chain carries TRBV4-1 and TRBJ1-2; D remains ambiguous. CDR1 and CDR2 from the germline V gene are MGHRA and YSYEKL. Deletions cut 0 bases from V and 2 bases from J, with 7 bases between. The CDR3 contains 14 residues. The CDR3 sequence is CASSQEKWNYGYTF. The CDR3 bases are TGCGCCAGCAGCCAAGAGAAGTGGAACTATGGCTACACCTTC.

The chain uses TRBV7-9 and TRBJ2-3, with 8 nucleotides matching TRBD1. Germline V gene lookup returns CDR1 SEHNR and CDR2 FQNEAQ (reference sequence). The CDR3 spans 15 residues. V shed 5 bases, J shed 0 bases, and the junction held 4 bases outside the gene matches. The DNA for the CDR3 is TGTGCCAGCAGCCCGACAGGGGTTAGCACAGATACGCAGTATTTT. Protein: CASSPTGVSTDTQYF.

The chain couples TRBV6-4 to TRBJ1-1; TRBD1 might be the D (5 bases). CDR1 is MRHNA and CDR2 is SNTAGT in the germline V gene. CDR3 size: 9 residues. DNA of the CDR3: TGTACAGGTGTGACTGAAGCTTTCTTT. This encodes CTGVTEAFF.

This clone was detected only once. The chain links TRBV9 to TRBJ1-5; TRBD1 matches at 8 bases. Germline values: CDR1 SGDLS, CDR2 YYNGEE. Germline trimming cut 3 bases from V and 12 bases from J; bases unmatched to any gene: 5. CDR3 length equals 12 residues. The DNA for the CDR3 is TGTGCCAGCAGCGACGGGACAGGAGGCCAGCATTTT. Amino acids: CASSDGTGGQHF.

The chain is built from TRBV24-1 and TRBJ1-5, with D unresolved. Germline loops: CDR1 KGHDR, CDR2 SFDVKD. The V end was cut by 0 bases, the J end by 2 bases, with 4 bases between. The CDR3 is 14 residues long. The CDR3 region is CATSDLGGNQPQHF. The CDR3 nucleotides are TGTGCCACCAGTGATTTGGGCGGCAATCAGCCCCAGCATTTT.

This clone was recorded once. The CDR3 spells CAWSLDRSFYGYTF. DNA for the CDR3: TGTGCCTGGAGTTTAGACAGGTCGTTCTATGGCTACACCTTC. The V gene is TRBV30, the J gene TRBJ1-2, with D possibly TRBD1 on 6 matching bases. Germline V CDR1 and CDR2: GTSNPN, SVGIG (reference sequence). The CDR3 is 14 amino acids. The V end was cut by 2 bases, the J end by 4 bases, with 14 bases between.

V usage is TRBV7-2 and J usage is TRBJ2-5, with TRBD2 matching over 15 bases. J was trimmed by 3 bases and V by 6 bases; bases with no gene match: 2. This CDR3 contains 15 residues. The germline gives CDR1 SGHTA, CDR2 FQGNSA. The CDR3 loop reads CASRGTSGGKETQYF. CDR3 nucleotide sequence: TGTGCCAGCAGGGGGACTAGCGGGGGGAAAGAGACCCAGTACTTC.

This rearrangement joins TRBV6-5 to TRBJ1-1; D possibly corresponds to TRBD1 (6 bases). The CDR3 has 13 residues. Germline V gene data show CDR1 as MNHEY and CDR2 as SVGAGI. V was clipped by 6 bases and J by 1 base, with 9 bases between them. The CDR3 is CASRKTGNTEAFF. The CDR3 DNA follows: TGTGCCAGCAGGAAGACAGGGAACACTGAAGCTTTCTTT.

This clone was observed once. This rearrangement joins TRBV11-3 to TRBJ2-1; 8 bases agree with TRBD2. The germline CDR1 and CDR2 sequences are SGHNT and YENEEA. The CDR3 contains 15 residues. Trimming cost V 1 base and J 10 bases; bases outside gene matches: 9. CDR3 residues: CASSLGGAGGPEQFF. Written as DNA, the CDR3 is TGTGCCAGCAGCTTAGGTGGGGCGGGGGGTCCCGAGCAGTTCTTC.